The sequence of this TCR beta chain was determined in a study of vaccination effects on CD4 cells after COVID-19. Study observations and caveats: Just 1 of 255 vaccine-induced clones in healthy recipients was cross-reactive.

Germline lookup yields CDR1 SGHTA and CDR2 FQGTGA. Deletions cut 4 bases from V and 3 bases from J, with 16 bases between. The CDR3 consists of 16 residues. As concerns this clone: Antigen: not known.

Within the ViraFEST assay, antigen-specific CD4+ T cells underwent expansion with viral peptide pools prior to sequencing. Culture proceeded for roughly ten days, and CD4+ T cells were then isolated. Nucleocapsid antibodies stayed negative before and after vaccination, showing no earlier SARS-CoV-2 infection. Cultures used 1.5 million to 2 million PBMC per well, 9 to 10 IU/ml IL-2 and about 10 ug/ml peptides. The protocol was immunoSEQ multiplex PCR, while the TCRdb copy is restricted to in-frame clones and leaves out a portion. Here the sample spans under 75,000 clones, 80% being singletons. This sample comprised CD4+ T cells from PBMCs cultured with SARS-CoV-2 spike peptides, obtained before COVID-19 vaccination. This receptor was taken from a human donor who received a COVID-19 vaccine. The chain is built from TRBV7-3 and TRBJ2-1, with D perhaps matching TRBD2 (7 bases). The CDR3 here is CASSSPRGAHYNEQFF. The CDR3 DNA follows: TGTGCCAGCAGCTCTCCCCGGGGGGCGCACTACAATGAGCAGTTCTTC.